The 27 T cell receptor beta chains listed next were all sequenced from one sample in a study of early T cells in non-severe SARS-CoV-2 infection. TCRdb re-called the 5' RACE reads with MiXCR, one entry per CDR3 protein. The sample lists about 60,000 distinct CDR3 sequences, approximately 13% occurring once. Sequencing was done on a sample of whole blood. All receptors derive from an adult who was a healthcare worker with PCR-confirmed SARS-CoV-2 infection or an uninfected control (not recorded which).

This clonotype showed up just a few times. The gene calls are TRBV10-2 and TRBJ1-2; possible D gene TRBD1, 6 bases. The CDR3 has 13 residues. V lost 3 bases and J lost 7, with 12 bases in between. In germline, CDR1 is WSHSY, CDR2 SAAADI. The CDR3 nucleotides read TGCGCCAGCAGTGAACTGGGGGCCGGTGGCTACACCTTC. This gives the protein CASSELGAGGYTF.

This clonotype was counted a few times. The V call is TRBV29-1, the J call TRBJ1-1; unclear D gene. The CDR3 covers 12 residues. CDR1 is SQVTM, CDR2 ANQGSEA, per germline. V was pared by 6 bases and J by 6 bases, with 14 bases between. CDR3 region: CSVSRTTPEAFF. Written as DNA, the CDR3 is TGCAGCGTCTCTCGGACCACCCCTGAAGCTTTCTTT.

This clonotype was recorded many times. This chain connects TRBV5-4 to TRBJ1-2; the D gene is possibly TRBD1 (6 bases). V lost 2 bases and J lost 1, with 18 bases in between. CDR1 and CDR2 from the germline V gene are SGHNT and YYREEE (reference sequence). The CDR3 runs 17 residues. DNA of the CDR3: TGTGCCAGCAGCTTACCTACTAGGACAGCGTTTAACTATGGCTACACCTTC. It translates to CASSLPTRTAFNYGYTF.

This sequence joins TRBV20-1 and TRBJ2-7; the D is unclear. V gave up 0 bases and J gave up 5 bases, with 17 bases separating them. This CDR3 has 15 amino acids. The germline gives CDR1 DFQATT, CDR2 SNEGSKA (reference sequence). CDR3 amino acids: CSARDAARVTDEQYF. The CDR3 nucleotides are TGCAGTGCTAGAGATGCAGCTAGGGTGACGGACGAGCAGTACTTC.

This rearrangement joins TRBV9 to TRBJ2-3; 12 nucleotides match TRBD2. The CDR3 is 15 residues long. Germline lookup yields CDR1 SGDLS and CDR2 YYNGEE. V trimming: 3 bases; J trimming: 5 bases; junction bases outside the gene matches: 4. The CDR3 spells CASSASGGAVDTQYF. CDR3 nucleotides: TGTGCCAGCAGCGCTAGCGGGGGGGCGGTAGATACGCAGTATTTT.

This clonotype was seen at least ten times. This chain uses TRBV5-6 with TRBJ2-1; 10 bases are shared with TRBD2. V shed 2 bases and J 4 bases; nucleotides not matched to a gene: 3. Germline values: CDR1 SGHDT, CDR2 YYEEEE. The CDR3 sequence is 15 residues long. The CDR3 sequence: CASSFGTSVYNEQFF. Here the CDR3 DNA reads TGTGCCAGCAGCTTCGGGACTAGCGTATACAATGAGCAGTTCTTC.

The chain uses TRBV25-1 and TRBJ2-2; D uncertain. Germline CDR1 MGHDK, CDR2 SYGVNS. The CDR3 contains 14 residues. V shed 3 bases and J shed 3 bases, with 8 bases lying between them. CDR3 region: CASSDQSHTGELFF. As DNA, the CDR3 is TGTGCCAGCAGTGATCAGAGCCACACCGGGGAGCTGTTTTTT.

The rearrangement joins TRBV9 to TRBJ2-2; D call uncertain. The CDR3 has 16 amino acids. Germline CDR1 is SGDLS and CDR2 is YYNGEE. Trimming left V 0 bases short and J 2 bases short, with 11 bases between. CDR3 region: CASSVELKLNTGELFF. The DNA for the CDR3 is TGTGCCAGCAGCGTAGAGCTCAAACTAAACACCGGGGAGCTGTTTTTT.

Remarks on this clonotype: A much larger clone lies a single base off, so this may be a read error. CDR3 nucleotide sequence: TGCAGTGCTGAATTCGGGGTCCAAGAGACCCAGTACTTC. Amino acids: CSAEFGVQETQYF. This chain joins TRBV20-1 and TRBJ2-5, with a weak D call TRBD2 (5 bases). Germline CDR1 reads DFQATT; CDR2 reads SNEGSKA (reference sequence). V dropped 5 bases and J dropped 1 base, with 11 bases sitting between them. The CDR3 runs to 13 residues.

This clonotype was seen at least ten times. V and J are TRBV2 and TRBJ2-3; D not certain. The CDR3 is 13 amino acids. Trimming pared 7 bases from V and 2 bases from J, leaving 10 bases between. CDR1 and CDR2 from the germline V gene are SNHLY and FYNNEI. The CDR3 loop reads CASKVTYTDTQYF. CDR3 sequence (DNA): TGTGCCAGCAAGGTTACCTACACAGATACGCAGTATTTT.

This clonotype has just a few counts. The J gene is TRBJ1-6, the V gene TRBV6-5; D call uncertain. The germline gives CDR1 MNHEY, CDR2 SVGAGI. V was shortened by 2 bases and J by 6 bases, with 2 bases between the two germline ends. The CDR3 contains 12 residues. The CDR3 nucleotides read TGTGCCAGCAGTTACCCTAATTCACCCCTCCACTTT. Translating it yields CASSYPNSPLHF.

Sample share makes this clonotype medium-sized. The chain employs TRBV2 and TRBJ1-6; D is unclear. Germline lookup yields CDR1 SNHLY and CDR2 FYNNEI. The CDR3 spans 12 residues. Trimming pared 2 bases from V and 8 bases from J, leaving 4 bases between. CDR3 sequence reads: CASSEPDSPLHF. Written as DNA, the CDR3 is TGTGCCAGCAGTGAACCTGATTCACCCCTCCACTTT.

A few counts support this clonotype. The V and J genes are TRBV4-2 and TRBJ1-2; D perhaps matches TRBD1 (6 bases). There are 16 residues in the CDR3. Germline V gene sequence: CDR1 LGHNA, CDR2 YNFKEQ. V was cut by 0 bases and J by 2 bases, with 13 bases left in between. The CDR3 DNA follows: TGTGCCAGCAGCCAAGAGGTGGGGGGCGGGAACTATGGCTACACCTTC. Translating it yields CASSQEVGGGNYGYTF.

This clonotype was detected a few times. The rearrangement uses TRBV2 and TRBJ2-1; 7 bases agree with TRBD2. The germline V gene encodes CDR1 SNHLY and CDR2 FYNNEI. The CDR3 totals 17 residues. Trimming took 5 bases from V and 6 from J; bases not matched to a gene: 16. CDR3 sequence reads: CASSWRKRDLISNEQFF. The CDR3, as DNA: TGTGCCAGCAGTTGGAGGAAGCGGGACCTTATTTCCAATGAGCAGTTCTTC.

The V gene is TRBV6-5, the J gene TRBJ2-5; no clear D. Germline CDR1 MNHEY, CDR2 SVGAGI. The germline V and J ends were trimmed by 0 bases and 4 bases, with 9 bases remaining between them. The CDR3 length is 14 residues. The CDR3 spells CASSYSVSGETQYF. The CDR3, as DNA: TGTGCCAGCAGTTACTCGGTTTCGGGAGAGACCCAGTACTTC.

About this clonotype: A read error may be the cause here, since a much bigger clone is one base away. This rearrangement joins TRBV19 to TRBJ2-7; TRBD2 aligns across 7 bases. The CDR3 runs 15 residues. The germline V gene encodes CDR1 LNHDA and CDR2 SQIVND (reference sequence). With V trimmed by 5 bases and J by 1 base, 8 bases remained unmatched. DNA for the CDR3: TGTGCCAGTAGTCTCCGGACTAGTATTTCCTACGAGCAGTACTTC. Amino acid sequence: CASSLRTSISYEQYF.

There are a few counts of this clonotype. V usage is TRBV3-1 and J usage is TRBJ2-2; TRBD2 agrees at 13 bases. The CDR3 covers 16 residues. Germline CDR1 and CDR2: LGHDT and YNNKEL (reference sequence). V dropped 4 bases and J dropped 5; count of bases not matched to a gene: 4. DNA of the CDR3: TGTGCCAGCAGCCTCGGACTAGCGGGAGTAACCGGGGAGCTGTTTTTT. The encoded protein is CASSLGLAGVTGELFF.

Only a few counts were recorded for this clonotype. This chain joins TRBV6-5 and TRBJ2-3, with 12 bases aligning to TRBD2. Germline V gene data show CDR1 as MNHEY and CDR2 as SVGAGI. The J segment lost 6 bases and the V segment lost 0 bases, leaving 10 bases of the junction unmatched. CDR3 length: 18 residues. The CDR3 region is CASSYSRLAGVGTDTQYF. DNA for the CDR3: TGTGCCAGCAGTTACTCGAGACTAGCGGGGGTGGGGACCGATACGCAGTATTTT.

Ten or more counts support this clonotype. The CDR3 sequence is CASSRAPKQETQYF. CDR3 DNA: TGTGCCAGCAGCCGGGCCCCAAAGCAAGAGACCCAGTACTTC. The J gene is TRBJ2-5, the V gene TRBV7-2; D not resolved. V was pared by 5 bases and J by 2 bases, with 12 bases between. Germline CDR1 and CDR2: SGHTA and FQGNSA. The CDR3 extends over 14 amino acids.

This clonotype was detected only once. This chain connects TRBV18 to TRBJ2-7; TRBD2 aligns across 7 bases. Trimming at V came to 2 bases and at J to 2 bases, leaving 6 bases not matched to a gene. The CDR3 contains 15 residues. Looked up from germline, CDR1 is KGHSH and CDR2 is LQKENI. DNA for the CDR3: TGTGCCAGCTCACCAGAGTCTAGCGGCCCCTACGAGCAGTACTTC. This sequence encodes CASSPESSGPYEQYF.

J is TRBJ1-6 and V is TRBV18; D perhaps matches TRBD1 (5 bases). V lost 0 bases and J 6 bases, leaving 9 bases between the germline ends. CDR1 is KGHSH, CDR2 LQKENI, per germline. The CDR3 length is 15 residues. This chain's CDR3 is CASSPPAGINSPLHF. The CDR3 nucleotides are TGTGCCAGCTCACCACCTGCAGGGATTAATTCACCCCTCCACTTT.

This clonotype was observed a few times. The gene calls are TRBV6-6 and TRBJ2-5; 7 positions agree with TRBD2. CDR3 length equals 17 residues. With V trimmed by 6 bases and J by 5 bases, 18 bases remained unmatched. Germline loops: CDR1 MNHNY, CDR2 SVGAGI (reference sequence). CDR3: CASSLRVPGGLGETQYF. Here the CDR3 DNA reads TGTGCCAGCAGCCTAAGGGTTCCGGGGGGTTTAGGTGAGACCCAGTACTTC.

This clonotype was recorded a few times. The chain employs TRBV11-2 and TRBJ2-2, with unresolved D. The CDR3 spans 15 residues. CDR1 is SGHAT and CDR2 is FQNNGV in the germline V gene. With 2 bases removed from V and 5 bases from J, the gap between germline ends came to 12 bases. The DNA for the CDR3 is TGTGCCAGCAGCTTACAGATTGTTGGGACCGGGGAGCTGTTTTTT. Encoded protein: CASSLQIVGTGELFF.

V gene TRBV10-1 combines with J gene TRBJ2-2; unclear D gene. V lost 8 bases and J 2 bases, leaving 9 bases between the germline ends. Looked up from germline, CDR1 is WNHNN and CDR2 is SYGVQD (reference sequence). This CDR3 has 13 amino acids. CDR3 amino acids: CASGGDNTGELFF. CDR3 in DNA: TGCGCCAGCGGCGGAGATAACACCGGGGAGCTGTTTTTT.

This clonotype was seen repeatedly, ten times or more. This chain joins TRBV12-3 or TRBV12-4 and TRBJ1-2; TRBD1 might be the D (5 bases). The CDR3 contains 13 residues. V dropped 6 bases and J dropped 5 bases, with 13 bases sitting between them. The CDR3 coding sequence is TGTGCCAGCAGCACGGGACTTTATTATGGCTACACCTTC. This encodes CASSTGLYYGYTF.

This clonotype occurred many times. The chain uses TRBV6-6 and TRBJ2-4; D uncertain. Trimming left V 2 bases short and J 0 bases short, with 5 bases between. This CDR3 is built from 14 residues. The germline CDR1 and CDR2 sequences are MNHNY and SVGAGI (reference sequence). The CDR3 DNA follows: TGTGCCAGCAGTTACCACGTAGCCAAAAACATTCAGTACTTC. It encodes CASSYHVAKNIQYF.

V is TRBV6-5 and J is TRBJ2-7; either TRBD1 or TRBD2 may supply D (6 bases each). The CDR3 is 15 residues long. Germline V gene sequence: CDR1 MNHEY, CDR2 SVGAGI. The germline V and J ends were trimmed by 6 bases and 2 bases, with 17 bases remaining between them. In DNA form, the CDR3 reads TGTGCCAGCAGCTCCGGTGGAGGGGGGACCTACGAGCAGTACTTC. Protein: CASSSGGGGTYEQYF.